This T cell receptor (beta chain) was recorded in a study of CD8 T cells in ankylosing spondylitis. The study, taken as a whole, reports: Some of the motif variants had earlier been found in reactive arthritis patients' fluid and blood. A motif of eight highly homologous TCR beta variants was seen as apparently characteristic of ankylosing spondylitis blood.

This clonotype occurred many times. The antigen remains unidentified. Researchers built TCR beta libraries using quantitative 5'-RACE with molecular barcodes. TCRdb recomputed calls from the 5' RACE reads with MiXCR, one row per CDR3 protein. The sample yields 220,000 or so distinct CDR3 sequences, roughly a tenth seen once. Specimen: blood, either unsorted or a sorted T cell fraction (not recorded which). The sequence came from a male donor with ankylosing spondylitis or in good health (not recorded which).

This CDR3 reads CSARAASGETQYF. The DNA for the CDR3 is TGCAGTGCTAGAGCGGCCAGCGGAGAGACCCAGTACTTC. The chain is built from TRBV20-1 and TRBJ2-5; D is possibly TRBD2 (5 bases). The CDR3 totals 13 residues. The germline V gene encodes CDR1 DFQATT and CDR2 SNEGSKA (reference sequence). The germline V and J ends were trimmed by 1 base and 4 bases, with 10 bases remaining between them.